A single sample is the source of the 14 T cell receptor beta chains below, sequenced in a study of T cell repertoires in cytomegalovirus infection. The antigens of these receptors remain unknown. TCRdb fed the reads into MiXCR, producing one record per CDR3 protein. The sample records over 250,000 distinct CDR3 sequences, around 20% being singletons. The specimen was cultured PBMCs, collected from culture after CMV antigen stimulation. The receptors derive from a human donor in good health (CMV status not recorded). Some clones in this sample may be carry-over from other donors' samples.

The chain couples TRBV29-1 to TRBJ2-7; 10 bases match TRBD1. After removal of 8 bases from V and 3 bases from J, the junction contained 10 bases not matched to a gene. The germline V gene encodes CDR1 SQVTM and CDR2 ANQGSEA. The CDR3 spans 14 residues. CDR3 nucleotides: TGCAGCATCGCTAGGACAGGGGGAAACTACGAGCAGTACTTC. Translating gives CSIARTGGNYEQYF.

There are a few counts of this clonotype. The V call is TRBV10-3, the J call TRBJ1-2, with TRBD1 identical over 9 bases. Germline-derived CDR1 and CDR2 are ENHRY and SYGVKD. V shed 6 bases, J shed 6 bases, and the junction held 8 bases outside the gene matches. The CDR3 contains 14 residues. The CDR3 DNA reads TGTGCCATCAGAACAGGGGGCTCCGGAGATGGCTACACCTTC. Translated, it gives CAIRTGGSGDGYTF.

The rearrangement links TRBV27 to TRBJ2-7; the D gene is possibly TRBD1 (6 bases). The V gene's germline CDR1 is MNHEY and CDR2 SMNVEV (reference sequence). The CDR3 length is 13 residues. V lost 2 bases to trimming and J lost 6 bases, with 11 bases between them. The CDR3 sequence is CASSLAGVAEQYF. The CDR3 coding sequence is TGTGCCAGCAGTTTAGCAGGGGTTGCCGAGCAGTACTTC.

The chain is built from TRBV12-3 or TRBV12-4 and TRBJ2-7; 10 bases agree with TRBD2. This CDR3 region has 14 residues. The V and J ends lost 5 bases and 2 bases, in that order; junction bases with no gene match: 3. The CDR3 DNA is TGTGCCAGCAGTGGGACTAGCGACACCTACGAGCAGTACTTC. Protein: CASSGTSDTYEQYF.

The rearrangement uses TRBV6-5 and TRBJ2-5; unclear D gene. Trimming cost V 6 bases and J 8 bases, with 22 bases left between them. This CDR3 has 15 residues. The germline V gene has CDR1 MNHEY and CDR2 SVGAGI. The CDR3 sequence: CASRRHGLPPGTQYF. The CDR3, as DNA: TGTGCCAGCAGACGACATGGCCTGCCGCCGGGTACCCAGTACTTC.

This clonotype was seen only a few times. The rearrangement uses TRBV27 and TRBJ1-1; possible D gene TRBD1, 5 bases. Germline V gives CDR1 MNHEY, CDR2 SMNVEV (reference sequence). V lost 7 bases and J lost 2, with 20 bases in between. The CDR3 has 16 amino acids. For the CDR3, the DNA is TGTGCCAGCATTGACTGGGGAACAGGACGAAACACTGAAGCTTTCTTT. Translating gives CASIDWGTGRNTEAFF.

The gene calls are TRBV4-1 and TRBJ2-1; the match to TRBD2 covers 11 bases. The germline V gene encodes CDR1 MGHRA and CDR2 YSYEKL. The CDR3 is 18 amino acids. Trimming at V came to 0 bases and at J to 7 bases, leaving 11 bases not matched to a gene. CDR3 amino acids: CASSQEAPRASGRNEQFF. The CDR3 DNA sequence: TGCGCCAGCAGCCAAGAGGCGCCGCGGGCTAGCGGGAGGAATGAGCAGTTCTTC.

This clonotype was detected a few times. The chain employs TRBV5-1 and TRBJ2-5; D gene unclear. This CDR3 has 14 residues. V shed 2 bases and J shed 2 bases, with 10 bases lying between them. Germline CDR1 and CDR2: SGHRS and YFSETQ. CDR3 loop: CASSFNGRQETQYF. The CDR3 nucleotides read TGCGCCAGCAGCTTTAATGGACGGCAAGAGACCCAGTACTTC.

V and J are TRBV7-6 and TRBJ1-4, with D unresolved. CDR3 length: 14 amino acids. V lost 1 base and J 8 bases, leaving 11 bases between the germline ends. Germline CDR1 reads SGHVS; CDR2 reads FNYEAQ. In DNA form, the CDR3 reads TGTGCCAGCAGCTTAGGACCGCGTGGGGAAAAACTGTTTTTT. Translated, it gives CASSLGPRGEKLFF.

J is TRBJ2-1 and V is TRBV20-1; D is possibly TRBD2 (5 bases). Deletions cut 6 bases from V and 12 bases from J, with 9 bases between. There are 9 residues in the CDR3. The germline V gene encodes CDR1 DFQATT and CDR2 SNEGSKA (reference sequence). The CDR3 sequence: CSATAGQFF. The CDR3 nucleotides read TGCAGTGCAACGGCGGGGCAGTTCTTC.

The chain uses TRBV5-6 and TRBJ1-1; D is uncertain. The CDR3 spans 15 residues. The V gene's germline CDR1 is SGHDT and CDR2 YYEEEE. V shed 4 bases and J shed 1 base, with 14 bases lying between them. CDR3 loop: CASSPSPTPNTEAFF. The DNA of the CDR3 is TGTGCCAGCAGCCCCAGCCCGACACCGAACACTGAAGCTTTCTTT.

The chain employs TRBV5-1 and TRBJ1-1; D call uncertain. Germline V gene lookup returns CDR1 SGHRS and CDR2 YFSETQ. V was trimmed by 2 bases and J by 2 bases, leaving 10 bases between them. The CDR3 loop spans 14 amino acids. The CDR3 sequence: CASSLGDFNTEAFF. The CDR3 coding sequence is TGCGCCAGCAGCTTAGGAGACTTCAACACTGAAGCTTTCTTT.

This clonotype was seen a few times. The chain combines TRBV11-2 with TRBJ1-1, with unresolved D. V was shortened by 0 bases and J by 1 base, with 6 bases between the two germline ends. The CDR3 spans 14 residues. Germline V lookup: CDR1 SGHAT, CDR2 FQNNGV. DNA for the CDR3: TGTGCCAGCAGCTTAGATTGGCGGAACACTGAAGCTTTCTTT. This encodes CASSLDWRNTEAFF.

The chain recombines TRBV28 with TRBJ2-2; a possible D gene is TRBD2 (6 bases). With 6 bases removed from V and 4 bases from J, the gap between germline ends came to 15 bases. CDR1 is MDHEN, CDR2 SYDVKM, per germline. This CDR3 is built from 15 residues. CDR3 in DNA: TGTGCCAGCAGCCCGGGAGATAGGTCCACCGGGGAGCTGTTTTTT. Protein sequence: CASSPGDRSTGELFF.